This T cell receptor (beta chain) was profiled in a study of T cells in Graves' hyperthyroidism and ophthalmopathy. Study-wide findings and caveats: Through a model of 13 V-J features, ophthalmopathy was separated from stable hyperthyroidism. Blood also contained most expanded thyroid clonotypes above 0.001.

The CDR3 regions of TCR beta were amplified from RNA transcripts. TCR CDR3 underwent first-round RT-PCR with the HTBI primer set. MiXCR was run by TCRdb on the multiplex PCR reads, yielding one entry per CDR3 protein. The sample holds roughly 570,000 distinct CDR3 sequences, around 45% seen once. Per germline, CDR1 SQVTM and CDR2 ANQGSEA. The V end was cut by 6 bases, the J end by 0 bases, with 6 bases between. The CDR3 extends over 12 amino acids. The patients, who ranged from 18 to 65 in age, presented with newly diagnosed hyperthyroidism lasting under 2 months. Thyroid ultrasound, orbital computed tomography, clinical symptoms, and serum thyroxine and TRAb underpinned diagnoses. Remarks on this clonotype: Its antigen remains unidentified.

This receptor was taken from a woman under 30 with Graves' hyperthyroidism. The V gene is TRBV29-1, the J gene TRBJ1-5, with a possible D match to TRBD1 (5 bases). Sequencing input: peripheral blood or thyroid tissue (not recorded which). CDR3 DNA: TGCAGCGTAGGGGATAGCAATCAGCCCCAGCATTTT. Translation gives CSVGDSNQPQHF.